This T cell receptor (beta chain) appears in the sequencing data of a study of cytomegalovirus exposure and HLA in healthy donors. Trimming left V 5 bases short and J 4 bases short, with 7 bases between. In germline, CDR1 is SGHNT, CDR2 YYREEE (reference sequence). The CDR3 extends over 11 amino acids. The PCR employed 60 Vbeta primers together with 13 Jbeta primers. Method: immunoSEQ multiplex PCR; TCRdb's copy keeps in-frame clones and lacks some. The sample lists about 160,000 clones, approximately 77% occurring once. The source of this sequence is a man younger than 45 in good health and CMV-seropositive. Sequencing was carried out using PBMCs. V is TRBV5-4 and J is TRBJ2-7; D gene uncertain. The CDR3 sequence: CASRSGYEQYF. The CDR3 region has the DNA TGTGCCAGCAGATCAGGTTACGAGCAGTACTTC.